This TCR beta chain was sequenced in a study of PD-1 blockade in classical Hodgkin lymphoma. Regarding the study as a whole: There remain no defined causes for the repertoire differences, which possibly reflect disease activity or prior therapy.

Turning to this clone: The antigen is not known.

This sample's time point: newly diagnosed, previously untreated cHL patient sample. Repertoires were generated with immunoSEQ multiplex PCR, while TCRdb's copy carries only in-frame clones and drops some. The sample lists 25,000 to 35,000 clones; 94% were seen once. The CDR3 has 15 amino acids. Looked up from germline, CDR1 is LGHNA and CDR2 is YNFKEQ. V was shortened by 2 bases and J by 2 bases, with 10 bases between the two germline ends. This sequence joins TRBV4-2 and TRBJ2-1; D uncertain. The clonotype originates from a human donor with classical Hodgkin lymphoma. Sequencing was performed on peripheral blood mononuclear cells (PBMCs). DNA of the CDR3: TGTGCCAGCAGCCAATCTTTGGACCCCTACAATGAGCAGTTCTTC. Translating gives CASSQSLDPYNEQFF.